A selection of T cell receptor beta chains follows, all from one sample in a study of OX40 agonist ivuxolimab in advanced cancers. Assay used: immunoSEQ multiplex PCR; TCRdb lists only in-frame clones, some missing. The sample shows 70,000 to 95,000 clones, just over 90% of them seen only once. The source was CD4+ or CD8+ T cells sorted from blood, collected in a trial of the OX40 agonist ivuxolimab. Every receptor here comes from an adult with an advanced solid tumor such as melanoma, head and neck, liver or kidney cancer. Each CDR3 is given with its conserved first and last residue. The D gene is left open where the match is weak. Some rows have no size entry. The others give once, few or many, or a class for an expanded clone.

d_call | j_call | clone_size | v_call | cdr3_nt | cdr3_aa
. | TRBJ2-1 | . | TRBV7-2 | TGTGCCAGCAGCATGAACGCAGGAGGTGAGCAGTTCTTC | CASSMNAGGEQFF
TRBD2 | TRBJ2-3 | . | TRBV9 | TGTGCCAGCAGCTCCAGACTAGCGGGAACAGATACGCAGTATTTT | CASSSRLAGTDTQYF
TRBD1 | TRBJ2-4 | . | TRBV30 | TGTGCCTGGACCCTCCAGGGGGCGGGAGCCAAAAACATTCAGTACTTC | CAWTLQGAGAKNIQYF
TRBD2 | TRBJ2-7 | . | TRBV6-1 | TGTGCCAGCAGTGGAGAGGGTGGCGGGAGTTGGTACGAGCAGTACTTC | CASSGEGGGSWYEQYF
. | TRBJ2-5 | . | TRBV6-5 | TGTGCCAGCAGTTACGGCTTGGGGGTTCAAGAGACCCAGTACTTC | CASSYGLGVQETQYF
. | TRBJ1-1 | once | TRBV29-1 | TGCAGCTTCCGACGGTCCGGCGGTGAAGCTTTCTTT | CSFRRSGGEAFF
. | TRBJ1-5 | . | TRBV19 | TGTGCCAGTATCTCGGCCCGGGGCAATCAGCCCCAGCATTTT | CASISARGNQPQHF
TRBD2 | TRBJ2-1 | . | TRBV12-5 | TGTGCTAGTGGTTTAAATAGACTAGCGGTAATTTACAATGAGCAGTTCTTC | CASGLNRLAVIYNEQFF
. | TRBJ2-2 | . | TRBV5-1 | TGCGCCAGCAGCTTTGAGGCGAACACCGGGGAGCTGTTTTTT | CASSFEANTGELFF
. | TRBJ2-5 | . | TRBV5-6 | TGTGCCAGCAGCTACGGACAGCCCTCGGGAACCCAGTACTTC | CASSYGQPSGTQYF
TRBD1 | TRBJ2-7 | . | TRBV4-1 | TGCGCCAGCAGCCAAGGACAGGGCTCCTACGAGCAGTACTTC | CASSQGQGSYEQYF
TRBD2 | TRBJ2-5 | . | TRBV5-1 | TGCGCCAGCAGCCCCGGGACTAGCGGGATCGGAGAGACCCAGTACTTC | CASSPGTSGIGETQYF
TRBD1 | TRBJ2-7 | . | TRBV6-5 | TGTGCCAGCAGAGAGACAGGGGGCAACGAGCAGTACTTC | CASRETGGNEQYF
. | TRBJ2-7 | . | TRBV30 | TGTGCCTGGAGCGAACCCGGGGTATCCTACGAGCAGTACTTC | CAWSEPGVSYEQYF
. | TRBJ2-1 | . | TRBV11-1 | TGTGCCAGCAGCTTCCTACAGGGAGCACATGAGCAGTTCTTC | CASSFLQGAHEQFF
. | TRBJ2-5 | . | TRBV14 | TGTGCCAGCAGCCAGTATGTCGAGGAGACCCAGTACTTC | CASSQYVEETQYF
. | TRBJ2-7 | once | TRBV10-2 | TGCGCCAGCAATTCAGGGGGGTACGAGCAGTACTTC | CASNSGGYEQYF
. | TRBJ2-6 | . | TRBV9 | TGTGCCAGCAGCGTAATCTCAGGGTTTCACTCTGGGGCCAACGTCCTGACTTTC | CASSVISGFHSGANVLTF
. | TRBJ1-2 | . | TRBV28 | TGTGCCAGCAGTTTCGAGGGGCAAGTTGATTATGGCTACACCTTC | CASSFEGQVDYGYTF
. | TRBJ1-2 | . | TRBV30 | TGTGCCTCTTACCGGACGACGCCCTCGTCATATGGCTACACCTTC | CASYRTTPSSYGYTF
TRBD2 | TRBJ2-7 | . | TRBV10-3 | TGTGCCATCAGCCCTGGACTAGCGGGAGGGATGATTTATTTGGAGCAGTACTTC | CAISPGLAGGMIYLEQYF
TRBD2 | TRBJ2-1 | . | TRBV14 | TGTGCCAGCAGCCAACTCGGGACTAGTAGTTACAATGAGCAGTTCTTC | CASSQLGTSSYNEQFF
. | TRBJ2-2 | . | TRBV5-1 | TGCGCCAGCAGCCAGATAGCTTCGAACACCGGGGAGCTGTTTTTT | CASSQIASNTGELFF
TRBD1 | TRBJ2-7 | . | TRBV5-5 | TGTGCCAGCAGCTTGGAACAGGGGGACCCCTACGAGCAGTACTTC | CASSLEQGDPYEQYF
. | TRBJ1-2 | . | TRBV27 | TGTGCCAGCAGTTTATCTGCCAGCCTCTCAGCTAACTATGGCTACACCTTC | CASSLSASLSANYGYTF
TRBD2 | TRBJ2-7 | . | TRBV7-2 | TGTGCCAGCAGCCCCTGGACTAGCGGGAGCGAGCAGTACTTC | CASSPWTSGSEQYF
. | TRBJ2-5 | . | TRBV6-1 | TGTGCCAGCAGTGAATTTACAGGGTTTCGAGAGACCCAGTACTTC | CASSEFTGFRETQYF
. | TRBJ1-2 | . | TRBV11-2 | TGTGCCAGCAGCTTACAGGACTATGGCTACACCTTC | CASSLQDYGYTF
. | TRBJ1-2 | . | TRBV19 | TGTGCCAGTAGTATAGATTCCGGCCCCTATGGCTACACCTTC | CASSIDSGPYGYTF
TRBD2 | TRBJ2-7 | . | TRBV19 | TGTGCCACCACCCGGACTAGCGGGAAGGGCTCCTACGAGCAGTACTTC | CATTRTSGKGSYEQYF
TRBD1 | TRBJ2-7 | . | TRBV27 | TGTGCCAGCAGTCCTCTGACAGGGGGGACCTACGAGCAGTACTTC | CASSPLTGGTYEQYF
TRBD1 | TRBJ1-3 | . | TRBV6-5 | TGTGCCAGCAGTGCGGTAGGGGGCGGTGGAAACACCATATATTTT | CASSAVGGGGNTIYF
TRBD1 | TRBJ2-7 | few | TRBV5-1 | TGCGCCAGCAGCTCCTCGAAGACAGGGGCACCCTACGAGCAGTACTTC | CASSSSKTGAPYEQYF
. | TRBJ1-6 | . | TRBV6-6 | TGTGCCAGCAGTTACTTGGACCCTAATTCACCCCTCCACTTT | CASSYLDPNSPLHF
. | TRBJ2-7 | few | TRBV2 | TGTGCCAGCAGTAACAGAGCGAGCTCCTACGAGCAGTACTTC | CASSNRASSYEQYF
TRBD2 | TRBJ2-7 | . | TRBV13 | TGTGCCAGCAGCACTTTGGCTAGCGGAAAACTCTACGAGCAGTACTTC | CASSTLASGKLYEQYF